The 17 T cell receptor beta chains in this list originate from one sample, sequenced in a study of radiotherapy plus CTLA-4 blockade in lung cancer. The protocol was immunoSEQ multiplex PCR, while the TCRdb copy is restricted to in-frame clones and leaves out a portion. Of roughly 66,000 clones listed, over 75% are singletons. Specimen: peripheral blood, collected from a patient treated with radiotherapy plus ipilimumab. Receptor source: a human donor with non-small cell lung cancer who had a partial response to radiotherapy plus ipilimumab.

This chain uses TRBV18 with TRBJ2-7; D gene uncertain. Trimming took 3 bases from V and 0 from J, leaving 3 bases between them. There are 12 residues in the CDR3. The germline V gene encodes CDR1 KGHSH and CDR2 LQKENI. CDR3 coding DNA: TGTGCCAGCTCACCGAGCTCCTACGAGCAGTACTTC. Its protein is CASSPSSYEQYF.

This rearrangement joins TRBV7-9 to TRBJ1-5; 7 bases line up with TRBD1. This CDR3 is 15 amino acids long. Germline CDR1 is SEHNR and CDR2 is FQNEAQ (reference sequence). Trimming took 5 bases from V and 2 from J; bases not matched to a gene: 6. CDR3 sequence (DNA): TGTGCCAGCAGCAAAGGCGACAGGGGCAATCAGCCCCAGCATTTT. Amino acid sequence: CASSKGDRGNQPQHF.

This clone was seen only a few times. The CDR3 sequence: CASSSTGRDQETQYF. CDR3 coding DNA: TGTGCCAGCAGTTCGACCGGCAGGGATCAAGAGACCCAGTACTTC. The V and J genes are TRBV28 and TRBJ2-5; TRBD1 is a possible D gene (5 bases). This CDR3 has 15 residues. V lost 4 bases and J 2 bases, leaving 14 bases between the germline ends. CDR1 is MDHEN and CDR2 is SYDVKM in the germline V gene.

This chain uses TRBV29-1 with TRBJ2-1; 10 nucleotides align to TRBD2. The CDR3 is 14 residues long. Germline V gene sequence: CDR1 SQVTM, CDR2 ANQGSEA. V gave up 4 bases and J gave up 4 bases; unmatched junction bases: 4. The chain's CDR3 is CSVGLAGAYNEQFF. Written as DNA, the CDR3 is TGCAGCGTTGGGCTAGCGGGAGCATACAATGAGCAGTTCTTC.

The chain combines TRBV29-1 with TRBJ1-5, with 9 bases aligning to TRBD1. The CDR3 extends over 13 amino acids. The germline V gene encodes CDR1 SQVTM and CDR2 ANQGSEA. V lost 3 bases and J lost 9; bases outside the gene matches: 6. The CDR3 DNA sequence: TGCAGCGTTGACGAGGGACAGGGAAGGCCCCAGCATTTT. This codes for CSVDEGQGRPQHF.

The chain recombines TRBV7-3 with TRBJ1-4; D remains ambiguous. Trimming shortened V by 2 bases and J by 7 bases, and 17 bases separated the two germline ends. Germline V CDR1 and CDR2: SGHTA, FQGTGA. The CDR3 covers 16 residues. The DNA for the CDR3 is TGTGCCAGCAGCTTAGGCCAGCCCACCCGCGGTGAAAAACTGTTTTTT. This codes for CASSLGQPTRGEKLFF. The full variable domain, rest sourced from reference TRBV7-3 and TRBJ1-4, is GAGVSQTPSNKVTEKGKYVELRCDPISGHTALYWYRQSLGQGPEFLIYFQGTGAADDSGLPNDRFFAVRPEGSVSTLKIQRTERGDSAVYLCASSLGQPTRGEKLFFGSGTQLSVL.

The chain couples TRBV29-1 to TRBJ2-1; the match to TRBD2 covers 14 bases. Germline V lookup: CDR1 SQVTM, CDR2 ANQGSEA. With 6 bases clipped from V and 0 bases from J, the junction kept 7 bases outside the gene matches. The CDR3 has 17 amino acids. As DNA, the CDR3 is TGCAGCGTCGTGACTAGCGGGAGGGGGAGCTCCTACAATGAGCAGTTCTTC. As protein: CSVVTSGRGSSYNEQFF.

The chain employs TRBV6-6 and TRBJ2-4; 11 bases align to TRBD2. The CDR3 runs 16 residues. Germline-derived CDR1 and CDR2 are MNHNY and SVGAGI (reference sequence). The V and J ends lost 6 bases and 0 bases, in that order; junction bases with no gene match: 4. Written as DNA, the CDR3 is TGTGCCAGCAGGGTAGCGGGAGGGGTAGCCAAAAACATTCAGTACTTC. This codes for CASRVAGGVAKNIQYF.

The chain links TRBV28 to TRBJ2-2; 12 bases align to TRBD2. The ends lost 6 bases at V and 4 bases at J; junction bases unmatched: 6. This CDR3 contains 16 residues. Per the germline V gene, CDR1 is MDHEN and CDR2 is SYDVKM. DNA for the CDR3: TGTGCCAGCAGATTCGGACTAGCGGGACTCACCGGGGAGCTGTTTTTT. It encodes CASRFGLAGLTGELFF.

The chain links TRBV12-5 to TRBJ2-1; no reliable D call. The CDR3 has 13 amino acids. The germline V gene has CDR1 LGHNT and CDR2 FRNRAP. With 2 bases removed from V and 7 bases from J, the gap between germline ends came to 9 bases. Here the CDR3 DNA reads TGTGCTAGTGGTTTGCCCGTTAGTAATGAGCAGTTCTTC. It codes for CASGLPVSNEQFF.

Within the sample, this clone is medium-sized. The CDR3, as DNA: TGCGCCAGCAGCCAGGAGTCCTACACCGGGGAGCTGTTTTTT. Translation gives CASSQESYTGELFF. The chain is built from TRBV4-1 and TRBJ2-2, with D uncertain. CDR1 and CDR2 from the germline V gene are MGHRA and YSYEKL. V lost 3 bases and J lost 3, with 8 bases in between. There are 14 residues in the CDR3.

The rearrangement links TRBV9 to TRBJ2-3; D unresolved. CDR3 length: 13 residues. The germline V and J ends were trimmed by 1 base and 3 bases, with 6 bases remaining between them. Germline CDR1 SGDLS, CDR2 YYNGEE. This CDR3 reads CASSVTVTDTQYF. Written as DNA, the CDR3 is TGTGCCAGCAGCGTAACTGTGACAGATACGCAGTATTTT.

This chain connects TRBV5-4 to TRBJ2-7, with 12 bases matching TRBD2. The V gene's germline CDR1 is SGHNT and CDR2 YYREEE (reference sequence). V gave up 4 bases and J gave up 7 bases; unmatched junction bases: 15. This CDR3 has 17 residues. The chain's CDR3 is CASSPGSSGRVSGEQYF. In nucleotides, the CDR3 is TGTGCCAGCAGCCCCGGCTCTAGCGGGAGGGTTTCGGGAGAGCAGTACTTC.

In its sample, this clone was seen once. The chain links TRBV28 to TRBJ2-7; TRBD2 matches at 13 bases. This CDR3 is 15 amino acids long. Germline CDR1 is MDHEN and CDR2 is SYDVKM. With 6 bases clipped from V and 2 bases from J, the junction kept 4 bases outside the gene matches. CDR3 sequence (DNA): TGTGCCAGCAGAACCACTAGCGGGAGGGCCTACGAGCAGTACTTC. It yields the protein CASRTTSGRAYEQYF.

The chain is built from TRBV7-8 and TRBJ1-1, with TRBD1 matching over 8 bases. Trimming at V came to 7 bases and at J to 1 base, leaving 5 bases not matched to a gene. The CDR3 is 14 residues long. The germline V gene encodes CDR1 SGHVS and CDR2 FQNEAQ. The CDR3 region is CASTQTGANTEAFF. CDR3 bases: TGTGCCAGCACCCAGACAGGGGCGAACACTGAAGCTTTCTTT.

The gene calls are TRBV5-1 and TRBJ1-1; the match to TRBD1 covers 8 bases. Germline lookup yields CDR1 SGHRS and CDR2 YFSETQ. This CDR3 contains 13 residues. The V segment lost 4 bases and the J segment 4 bases; nucleotides outside the gene matches: 3. Here the CDR3 reads CASSATGGTEAFF. DNA of the CDR3: TGCGCCAGCAGCGCCACAGGGGGCACTGAAGCTTTCTTT.

The chain uses TRBV7-3 and TRBJ2-2; no firm D call. The CDR3 sequence is 13 residues long. Germline V lookup: CDR1 SGHTA, CDR2 FQGTGA. V dropped 5 bases and J dropped 8 bases, with 12 bases sitting between them. The CDR3 region is CASSANFGGELFF. DNA of the CDR3: TGTGCCAGCAGCGCCAACTTCGGTGGGGAGCTGTTTTTT. Full variable domain (remainder filled in from reference TRBV7-3 and TRBJ2-2): GAGVSQTPSNKVTEKGKYVELRCDPISGHTALYWYRQSLGQGPEFLIYFQGTGAADDSGLPNDRFFAVRPEGSVSTLKIQRTERGDSAVYLCASSANFGGELFFGEGSRLTVL.